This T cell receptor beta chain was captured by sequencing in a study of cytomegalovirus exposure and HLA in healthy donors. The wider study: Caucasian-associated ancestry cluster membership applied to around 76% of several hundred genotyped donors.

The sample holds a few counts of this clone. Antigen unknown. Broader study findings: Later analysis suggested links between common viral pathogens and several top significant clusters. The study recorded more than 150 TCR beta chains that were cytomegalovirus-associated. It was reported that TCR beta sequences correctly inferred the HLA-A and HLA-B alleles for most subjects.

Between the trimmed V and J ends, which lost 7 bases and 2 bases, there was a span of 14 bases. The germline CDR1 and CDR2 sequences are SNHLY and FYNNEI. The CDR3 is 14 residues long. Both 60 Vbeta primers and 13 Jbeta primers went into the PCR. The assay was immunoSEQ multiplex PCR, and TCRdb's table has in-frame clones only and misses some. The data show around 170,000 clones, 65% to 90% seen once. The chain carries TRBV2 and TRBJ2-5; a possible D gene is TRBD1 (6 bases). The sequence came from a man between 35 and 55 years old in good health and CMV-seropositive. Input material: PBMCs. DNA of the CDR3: TGTGCCAGCACCGACCCCGGACAGCAAGAGACCCAGTACTTC. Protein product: CASTDPGQQETQYF.